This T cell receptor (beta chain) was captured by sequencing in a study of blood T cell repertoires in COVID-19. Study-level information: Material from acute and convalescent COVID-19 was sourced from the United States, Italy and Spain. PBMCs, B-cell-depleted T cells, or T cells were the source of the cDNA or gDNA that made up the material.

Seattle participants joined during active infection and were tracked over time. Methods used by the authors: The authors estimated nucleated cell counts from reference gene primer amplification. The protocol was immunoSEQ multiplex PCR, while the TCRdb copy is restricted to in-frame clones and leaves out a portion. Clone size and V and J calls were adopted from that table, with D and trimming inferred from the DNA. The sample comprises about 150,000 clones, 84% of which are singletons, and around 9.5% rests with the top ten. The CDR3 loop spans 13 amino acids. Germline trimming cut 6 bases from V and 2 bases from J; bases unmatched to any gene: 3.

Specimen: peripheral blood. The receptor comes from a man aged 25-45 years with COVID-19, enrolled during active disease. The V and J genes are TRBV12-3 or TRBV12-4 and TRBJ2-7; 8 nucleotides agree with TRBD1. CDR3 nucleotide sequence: TGTGCCAGCAGGGGGACAGGTCCCTACGAGCAGTACTTC. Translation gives CASRGTGPYEQYF.